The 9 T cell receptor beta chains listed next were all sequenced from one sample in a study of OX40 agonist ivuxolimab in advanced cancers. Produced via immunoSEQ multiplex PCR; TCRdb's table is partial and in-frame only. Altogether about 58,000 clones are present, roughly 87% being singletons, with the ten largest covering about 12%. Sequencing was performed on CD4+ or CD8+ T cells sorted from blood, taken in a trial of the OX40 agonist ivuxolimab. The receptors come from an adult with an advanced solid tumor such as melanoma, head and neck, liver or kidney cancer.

CDR3 protein: CAKKGGSNYGYTF. Written as DNA, the CDR3 is TGTGCCAAAAAGGGGGGTTCTAACTATGGCTACACCTTC. V and J are TRBV2 and TRBJ1-2; D perhaps matches TRBD1 (6 bases). The CDR3 length is 13 residues. V was pared by 10 bases and J by 0 bases, with 12 bases between. CDR1 and CDR2 (germline): SNHLY, FYNNEI.

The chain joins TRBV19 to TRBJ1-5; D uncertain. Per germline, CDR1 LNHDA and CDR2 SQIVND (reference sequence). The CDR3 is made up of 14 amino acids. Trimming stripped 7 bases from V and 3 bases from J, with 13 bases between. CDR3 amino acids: CASTTGILNQPQHF. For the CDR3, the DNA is TGTGCCAGTACCACCGGGATTCTCAATCAGCCCCAGCATTTT.

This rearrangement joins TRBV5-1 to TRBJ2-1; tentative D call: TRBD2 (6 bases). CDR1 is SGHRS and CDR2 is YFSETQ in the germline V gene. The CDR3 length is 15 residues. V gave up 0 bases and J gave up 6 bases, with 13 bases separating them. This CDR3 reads CASSLESYGSNEQFF. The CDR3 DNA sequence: TGCGCCAGCAGCTTGGAATCGTACGGGAGCAATGAGCAGTTCTTC.

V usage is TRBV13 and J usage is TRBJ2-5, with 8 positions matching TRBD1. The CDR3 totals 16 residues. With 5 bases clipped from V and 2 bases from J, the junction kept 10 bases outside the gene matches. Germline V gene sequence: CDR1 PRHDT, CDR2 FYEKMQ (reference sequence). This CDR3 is CASSPSLGTGQETQYF. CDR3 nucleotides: TGTGCCAGCAGCCCCTCCTTGGGGACAGGTCAAGAGACCCAGTACTTC.

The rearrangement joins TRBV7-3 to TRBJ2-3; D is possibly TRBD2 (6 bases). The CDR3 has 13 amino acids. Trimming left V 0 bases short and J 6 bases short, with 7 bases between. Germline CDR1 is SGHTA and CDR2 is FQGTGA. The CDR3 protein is CASSLTSGDTQYF. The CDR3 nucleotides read TGTGCCAGCAGCTTAACTAGCGGTGATACGCAGTATTTT.

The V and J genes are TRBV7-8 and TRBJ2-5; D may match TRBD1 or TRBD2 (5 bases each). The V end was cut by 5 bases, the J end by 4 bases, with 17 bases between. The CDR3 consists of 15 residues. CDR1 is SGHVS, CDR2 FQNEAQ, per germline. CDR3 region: CASSAGPLGAETQYF. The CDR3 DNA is TGTGCCAGCAGCGCGGGCCCCCTCGGGGCAGAGACCCAGTACTTC.

The CDR3 DNA reads as TGTGCCAGCAGTGTGGCCAGCGGGAGGGCCGAGGGTGAGCAGTTCTTC. Residues: CASSVASGRAEGEQFF. The V and J genes are TRBV2 and TRBJ2-1; TRBD2 aligns across 10 bases. Unmatched junction bases numbered 12, after V lost 4 bases and J lost 9 bases. The CDR3 is 16 amino acids. The germline V gene has CDR1 SNHLY and CDR2 FYNNEI.

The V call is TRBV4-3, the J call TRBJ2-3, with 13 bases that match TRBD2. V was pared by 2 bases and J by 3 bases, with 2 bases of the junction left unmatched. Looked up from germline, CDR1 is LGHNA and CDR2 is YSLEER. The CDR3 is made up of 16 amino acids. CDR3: CASSQQLAGGTDTQYF. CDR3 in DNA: TGCGCCAGCAGCCAACAACTAGCGGGAGGGACAGATACGCAGTATTTT.

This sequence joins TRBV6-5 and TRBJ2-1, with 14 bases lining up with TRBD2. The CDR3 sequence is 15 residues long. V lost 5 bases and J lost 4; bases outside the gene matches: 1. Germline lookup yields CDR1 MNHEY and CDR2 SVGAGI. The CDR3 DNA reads TGTGCCAGCAGTCGACTAGCGGGAGGGTACAATGAGCAGTTCTTC. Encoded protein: CASSRLAGGYNEQFF.